The 21 T cell receptor beta chains below all came from one sample that was sequenced in a study of T cells after somatic rescue of genetic block. Sequenced by immunoSEQ multiplex PCR; TCRdb stores in-frame clones only, minus some. Here the sample spans 68,000 or so clones, roughly 92% being singletons. The sequenced material came from peripheral blood mononuclear cells (PBMCs). The source is a man aged 35 to 55.

The V and J genes are TRBV29-1 and TRBJ2-5; 11 positions match TRBD1. This CDR3 has 15 residues. Germline CDR1 is SQVTM and CDR2 is ANQGSEA. V shed 0 bases and J 4 bases; nucleotides not matched to a gene: 4. The CDR3 DNA sequence: TGCAGCGTTGAAGATTGGACAGGGGGCGGAGAGACCCAGTACTTC. Protein: CSVEDWTGGGETQYF.

Of note for this clone: A junction boundary mismatches the germline segment, possibly from a read error. V and J are TRBV27 and TRBJ2-2, with D uncertain. The CDR3 runs 13 residues. In germline, CDR1 is MNHEY, CDR2 SMNVEV (reference sequence). CDR3 loop: CASSLSNPGELFF. The CDR3 DNA sequence: TGTGCCAGCAGTTTATCGAACCCCGGGGAGCTGTTTTTT.

V gene TRBV11-2 combines with J gene TRBJ1-3, with unresolved D. CDR1 and CDR2 from the germline V gene are SGHAT and FQNNGV. V was cut by 5 bases and J by 4 bases, with 12 bases left in between. The CDR3 spans 14 residues. CDR3 nucleotides: TGTGCCAGCAGCCAGTCCCCTGTCGGAAACACCATATATTTT. Its translation is CASSQSPVGNTIYF.

The J gene is TRBJ1-3, the V gene TRBV5-4; D is unclear. The CDR3 has 15 residues. Per germline, CDR1 SGHNT and CDR2 YYREEE (reference sequence). V lost 3 bases, J lost 0 bases, and 10 bases lay in between. CDR3 amino acids: CASSSGPNSGNTIYF. In DNA form, the CDR3 reads TGTGCCAGCAGCTCAGGACCCAACTCTGGAAACACCATATATTTT.

In this sample, this clone turned up once. The rearrangement joins TRBV5-4 to TRBJ2-5; D ambiguous. CDR1 is SGHNT and CDR2 is YYREEE in the germline V gene (reference sequence). CDR3 length equals 13 residues. With 4 bases removed from V and 9 bases from J, the gap between germline ends came to 16 bases. CDR3 bases: TGTGCCAGCAGCCGAGAGCCCCCAAACGCCCAGTACTTC. Its translation is CASSREPPNAQYF.

This chain uses TRBV9 with TRBJ2-2; D is undetermined. Germline CDR1 and CDR2: SGDLS and YYNGEE. This CDR3 comprises 13 residues. V lost 1 base, J lost 6 bases, and 7 bases lay in between. The DNA for the CDR3 is TGTGCCAGCAGCGTAAGGGCGGCCGGGGAGCTGTTTTTT. This translates into CASSVRAAGELFF. Looking up the rest from reference TRBV9 and TRBJ2-2 gives the full variable domain: DSGVTQTPKHLITATGQRVTLRCSPRSGDLSVYWYQQSLDQGLQFLIQYYNGEERAKGNILERFSAQQFPDLHSELNLSSLELGDSALYFCASSVRAAGELFFGEGSRLTVL.

The chain employs TRBV30 and TRBJ1-5; D not resolved. Germline CDR1 reads GTSNPN; CDR2 reads SVGIG (reference sequence). With 0 bases removed from V and 1 base from J, the gap between germline ends came to 4 bases. CDR3 length: 13 residues. The CDR3 DNA follows: TGTGCCTGGAGTGTCCGCAGCAATCAGCCCCAGCATTTT. This codes for CAWSVRSNQPQHF.

The rearrangement joins TRBV5-1 to TRBJ2-1; 7 bases match TRBD1. Germline V gene lookup returns CDR1 SGHRS and CDR2 YFSETQ. The CDR3 is made up of 12 amino acids. Unmatched junction bases numbered 0, after V lost 3 bases and J lost 6 bases. CDR3 sequence (DNA): TGCGCCAGCAGCTGGACAGGCAATGAGCAGTTCTTC. This gives the protein CASSWTGNEQFF. Supplemented by reference TRBV5-1 and TRBJ2-1, the full variable domain reads KAGVTQTPRYLIKTRGQQVTLSCSPISGHRSVSWYQQTPGQGLQFLFEYFSETQRNKGNFPGRFSGRQFSNSRSEMNVSTLELGDSALYLCASSWTGNEQFFGPGTRLTVL.

V usage is TRBV19 and J usage is TRBJ1-6; D uncertain. CDR3 length: 14 residues. Trimming removed 4 bases from V and 0 bases from J, with 4 bases in between. Germline CDR1 LNHDA, CDR2 SQIVND (reference sequence). CDR3 bases: TGTGCCAGTAGTAGGAGCTCCTATAATTCACCCCTCCACTTT. Translated, it gives CASSRSSYNSPLHF.

The chain employs TRBV10-1 and TRBJ2-5; TRBD1 is a possible D gene (5 bases). The J call may be wrong; the DNA end is better matched by TRBJ2-7. The CDR3 is 13 residues long. Germline CDR1 is WNHNN and CDR2 is SYGVQD (reference sequence). In DNA, the CDR3 is TGCGCCAGCAGTGAGGGGGCCCGAAACGAGCAGTACTTC. Translating gives CASSEGARNEQYF.

The table lists this clone with a count of one. V and J are TRBV2 and TRBJ1-5, with a possible D match to TRBD1 (6 bases). CDR3 size: 15 residues. Germline V gene lookup returns CDR1 SNHLY and CDR2 FYNNEI. V was cut by 5 bases and J by 0 bases, with 11 bases left in between. This chain's CDR3 is CASSIQGLSNQPQHF. The CDR3 DNA reads TGTGCCAGCAGTATACAGGGTCTTAGCAATCAGCCCCAGCATTTT.

The chain couples TRBV5-1 to TRBJ2-1; 12 nucleotides agree with TRBD2. The CDR3 consists of 18 residues. Unmatched junction bases numbered 13, after V lost 1 base and J lost 8 bases. Germline V gene lookup returns CDR1 SGHRS and CDR2 YFSETQ. In nucleotides, the CDR3 is TGCGCCAGCAGCTTGTGGGCCGGACTAGCGGGAACAGGATATGAGCAGTTCTTC. This sequence encodes CASSLWAGLAGTGYEQFF.

Remarks on this clone: Other DNA sequences in this sample translate to the same CDR3. V and J are TRBV6-6 and TRBJ2-3, with TRBD2 identical over 8 bases. The CDR3 is 15 amino acids. After removal of 9 bases from V and 1 base from J, the junction contained 9 bases not matched to a gene. CDR1 and CDR2 (germline): MNHNY, SVGAGI (reference sequence). CDR3 protein: CASLLSGIGTDTQYF. The DNA of the CDR3 is TGTGCCAGTCTCCTTAGCGGGATTGGCACAGATACGCAGTATTTT.

V is TRBV4-3 and J is TRBJ2-7, with 7 bases matching TRBD2. CDR3 length: 15 residues. Losses at the gene ends were 3 bases for V and 3 bases for J; bases not matched to a gene: 8. CDR1 LGHNA and CDR2 YSLEER come from the germline V gene. CDR3 DNA sequence: TGCGCCAGCAGCCAGGGGAGCGGGACCCTCTACGAGCAGTACTTC. This encodes CASSQGSGTLYEQYF.

This clone was picked up one time. CDR3 in amino acids: CASSVVPGQIIEQFF. CDR3 bases: TGTGCCAGCAGCGTAGTGCCGGGACAGATCATTGAGCAGTTCTTC. The chain links TRBV9 to TRBJ2-1, with 7 bases matching TRBD1. Trimming at V came to 0 bases and at J to 9 bases, leaving 9 bases not matched to a gene. Per the germline V gene, CDR1 is SGDLS and CDR2 is YYNGEE. CDR3 length: 15 residues.

The CDR3 sequence is CASSLGLLAGGNQETQYF. CDR3 bases: TGTGCCAGCAGCTTAGGTTTGCTAGCGGGAGGGAACCAAGAGACCCAGTACTTC. The chain has TRBV11-2 and TRBJ2-5; TRBD2 aligns across 12 bases. V shed 1 base, J shed 0 bases, and the junction held 6 bases outside the gene matches. Germline CDR1 reads SGHAT; CDR2 reads FQNNGV. This CDR3 has 18 residues.

The sample holds a few counts of this clone. CDR3 amino acids: CASSPQERRTEAFF. DNA of the CDR3: TGTGCCAGCTCCCCCCAGGAAAGGCGCACTGAAGCTTTCTTT. The rearrangement links TRBV27 to TRBJ1-1; no clear D gene. The length of the CDR3 is 14 residues. V lost 8 bases to trimming and J lost 4 bases, with 17 bases between them. Per germline, CDR1 MNHEY and CDR2 SMNVEV (reference sequence).

This clone was seen a handful of times. The rearrangement uses TRBV7-2 and TRBJ1-5; 7 bases match TRBD1. Germline V gene data show CDR1 as SGHTA and CDR2 as FQGNSA. V gave up 5 bases and J gave up 7 bases; unmatched junction bases: 8. This CDR3 has 14 amino acids. The CDR3 bases are TGTGCCAGCAGCCCGGGACAGCCGGGACAGCCCCAGCATTTT. Protein product: CASSPGQPGQPQHF.

The V gene is TRBV5-6, the J gene TRBJ1-2; D unresolved. The CDR3 spans 15 residues. Deletions cut 0 bases from V and 3 bases from J, with 12 bases between. From germline, CDR1 is SGHDT and CDR2 YYEEEE. The CDR3 is CASSLVASSDYGYTF. CDR3 DNA sequence: TGTGCCAGCAGCTTGGTGGCCTCTTCGGACTATGGCTACACCTTC.

The gene calls are TRBV6-1 and TRBJ2-7; tentative D call: TRBD1 (5 bases). The CDR3 totals 14 residues. Germline CDR1 and CDR2: MNHNS and SASEGT. V gave up 6 bases and J gave up 2 bases, with 14 bases separating them. The CDR3 protein is CASSPGYRPYEQYF. The CDR3 nucleotides are TGTGCCAGCAGCCCAGGGTATCGTCCCTACGAGCAGTACTTC.

The chain joins TRBV21-1 to TRBJ1-4. TRBV21-1 is a listed pseudogene. The length of the CDR3 is 14 residues. This chain's CDR3 is CASSRRQGDEKLFF. The CDR3 nucleotides are TGTGCCAGCAGCAGGAGGCAGGGTGATGAAAAACTGTTTTTT.